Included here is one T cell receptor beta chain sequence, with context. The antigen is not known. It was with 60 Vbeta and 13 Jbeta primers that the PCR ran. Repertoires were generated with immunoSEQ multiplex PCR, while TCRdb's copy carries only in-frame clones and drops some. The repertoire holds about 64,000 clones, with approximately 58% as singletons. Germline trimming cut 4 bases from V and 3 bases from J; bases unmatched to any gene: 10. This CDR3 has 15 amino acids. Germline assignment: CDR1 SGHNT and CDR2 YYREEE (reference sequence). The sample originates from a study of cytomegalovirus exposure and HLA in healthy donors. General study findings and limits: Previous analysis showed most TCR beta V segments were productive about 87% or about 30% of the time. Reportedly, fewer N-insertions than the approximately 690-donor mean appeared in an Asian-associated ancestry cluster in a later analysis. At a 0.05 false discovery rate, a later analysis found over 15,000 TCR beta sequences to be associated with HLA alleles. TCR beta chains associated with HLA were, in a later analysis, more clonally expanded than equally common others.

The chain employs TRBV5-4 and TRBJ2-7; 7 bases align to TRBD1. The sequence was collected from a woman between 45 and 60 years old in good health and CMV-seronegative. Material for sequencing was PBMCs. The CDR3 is CASSLKQGINYEQYF. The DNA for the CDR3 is TGTGCCAGCAGCCTGAAACAGGGGATTAACTACGAGCAGTACTTC. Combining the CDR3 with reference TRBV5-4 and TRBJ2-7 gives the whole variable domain ETGVTQSPTHLIKTRGQQVTLRCSSQSGHNTVSWYQQALGQGPQFIFQYYREEENGRGNFPPRFSGLQFPNYSSELNVNALELDDSALYLCASSLKQGINYEQYFGPGTRLTVT.